The clone carrying this T cell receptor beta chain was seen at least ten times. Each CDR3 protein gets one entry after TCRdb re-called the 5' RACE reads with MiXCR. The sample carries about 48,000 distinct CDR3 sequences, about 25% recorded once. CDR1 is SGHTA, CDR2 FQGNSA, per germline. This CDR3 contains 15 residues. Between the trimmed V and J ends, which lost 1 base and 4 bases, there was a span of 8 bases. The data were taken from a study of neurological immune-mediated disorders. The sequencing sample was made of PBMCs. This TCR was recovered from a woman aged 65 to 85 in good health. The chain combines TRBV7-2 with TRBJ1-6; unclear D gene. CDR3 sequence reads: CASSLEMGYNSPLHF. Written as DNA, the CDR3 is TGTGCCAGCAGCTTAGAAATGGGTTATAATTCACCCCTCCACTTT.